These 5 T cell receptor beta chains originate from one sample sequenced in a study of CD8 T cells in ankylosing spondylitis. Whole-study results and caveats: A TCR beta motif of fewer than ten highly homologous variants seemed to mark ankylosing spondylitis blood.

Their recognized antigens are unknown. TCRdb itself ran the 5' RACE reads through MiXCR, one entry per CDR3 protein. This sample has about 840,000 distinct CDR3 sequences, with about an eighth found just once. Sample: blood, either unsorted or a sorted T cell fraction (not recorded which). The receptors originated from a male donor with ankylosing spondylitis.

This clonotype has a handful of counts. The chain carries TRBV20-1 and TRBJ2-7; 10 bases are a match to TRBD2. The CDR3 is made up of 13 amino acids. The germline CDR1 and CDR2 sequences are DFQATT and SNEGSKA (reference sequence). CDR3 in DNA: TGCAGAAAGCTAGCGGGAGACACCTACGAGCAGTACTTC. Translated: CRKLAGDTYEQYF.

V and J are TRBV29-1 and TRBJ1-1; unclear D gene. V lost 4 bases, J lost 7 bases, and 10 bases lay in between. The CDR3 contains 11 residues. Germline assignment: CDR1 SQVTM and CDR2 ANQGSEA. The DNA of the CDR3 is TGCAGCGTTGGAGTGTACAGTGAAGCTTTCTTT. The encoded protein is CSVGVYSEAFF.

The chain recombines TRBV18 with TRBJ2-7; D possibly matches TRBD1 or TRBD2 (7 bases each). The CDR3 sequence is 16 residues long. V was trimmed by 5 bases and J by 1 base, leaving 18 bases between them. The V gene's germline CDR1 is KGHSH and CDR2 LQKENI. The CDR3 region is CASSGIYRGGSYEQYF. The CDR3 coding sequence is TGTGCCAGCTCAGGAATATACAGGGGAGGGTCCTACGAGCAGTACTTC.

CDR3 sequence (DNA): TGTGCCAGCAGCGCATCCAAATTAGCCGGGACAGACTATGGCTACACCTTC. Translated: CASSASKLAGTDYGYTF. The chain employs TRBV9 and TRBJ1-2; 7 nucleotides match TRBD1. Germline CDR1 reads SGDLS; CDR2 reads YYNGEE. V trimming: 3 bases; J trimming: 3 bases; junction bases outside the gene matches: 14. There are 17 residues in the CDR3. Combining the CDR3 with reference TRBV9 and TRBJ1-2 gives the whole variable domain DSGVTQTPKHLITATGQRVTLRCSPRSGDLSVYWYQQSLDQGLQFLIQYYNGEERAKGNILERFSAQQFPDLHSELNLSSLELGDSALYFCASSASKLAGTDYGYTFGSGTRLTVV.

This clonotype turned up a few times. The V and J genes are TRBV25-1 and TRBJ2-5, with 8 nucleotides matching TRBD1. The CDR3 has 13 residues. The junction had 4 bases not matched to a gene; V was cut back by 4 bases and J by 6 bases. Germline assignment: CDR1 MGHDK and CDR2 SYGVNS. The chain's CDR3 is CASSAGQGKTQYF. In DNA, the CDR3 is TGTGCCAGCAGTGCTGGACAGGGCAAGACCCAGTACTTC.